Listed here are 30 T cell receptor beta chains from one sample, sequenced in a study of identical twins. TCRdb reanalysed the 5' RACE reads using MiXCR and keeps one entry per CDR3 protein. The data show about 730,000 distinct CDR3 sequences, over 20% seen once. This same sample was also taken into another study, of T cells expressing NK-cell markers.

Sequenced: PBMCs. These receptors were collected from a woman between 18 and 30 years old in good health.

CDR3 coding DNA: TGCAGTGCTGGGGACCTAGCTCTCACCGGTGAGACCCAGTACTTC. It yields the protein CSAGDLALTGETQYF. The chain is built from TRBV20-1 and TRBJ2-5, with D tentatively TRBD1 or TRBD2 (5 bases each). The CDR3 contains 15 residues. CDR1 DFQATT and CDR2 SNEGSKA come from the germline V gene (reference sequence). Deletions cut 5 bases from V and 5 bases from J, with 21 bases between.

This clonotype was observed a handful of times. The chain is built from TRBV7-2 and TRBJ2-3; no reliable D call. This CDR3 has 15 amino acids. From germline, CDR1 is SGHTA and CDR2 FQGNSA. V dropped 0 bases and J dropped 5 bases, with 12 bases sitting between them. This CDR3 is CASSLAKGWGDTQYF. In nucleotides, the CDR3 is TGTGCCAGCAGCTTAGCAAAAGGGTGGGGAGATACGCAGTATTTT.

This clonotype has only one observation. V gene TRBV18 combines with J gene TRBJ2-1; D is uncertain. CDR3 size: 16 residues. Germline V gives CDR1 KGHSH, CDR2 LQKENI. V was trimmed by 3 bases and J by 3 bases, leaving 15 bases between them. As DNA, the CDR3 is TGTGCCAGCTCACCCAAATCTAGTATCGACTACAATGAGCAGTTCTTC. It encodes CASSPKSSIDYNEQFF. Looking up the rest from reference TRBV18 and TRBJ2-1 gives the full variable domain: NAGVMQNPRHLVRRRGQEARLRCSPMKGHSHVYWYRQLPEEGLKFMVYLQKENIIDESGMPKERFSAEFPKEGPSILRIQQVVRGDSAAYFCASSPKSSIDYNEQFFGPGTRLTVL.

The CDR3 spells CASNTGLAGETQYF. In DNA form, the CDR3 reads TGTGCCAGCAACACGGGACTAGCGGGTGAGACCCAGTACTTC. This chain joins TRBV12-3 or TRBV12-4 and TRBJ2-5; 12 positions match TRBD2. The CDR3 runs 14 residues. V lost 7 bases to trimming and J lost 5 bases; unmatched junction nucleotides: 5.

In its sample, this clonotype was seen many times. The chain joins TRBV12-3 or TRBV12-4 to TRBJ1-5; the D is unclear. CDR3 length: 13 residues. Trimming removed 2 bases at V and 5 bases at J, with 7 bases between. The chain's CDR3 is CASSLRTDQPQHF. The CDR3 DNA follows: TGTGCCAGCAGTTTACGAACGGATCAGCCCCAGCATTTT.

The V call is TRBV27, the J call TRBJ2-1; D remains unclear. The CDR3 consists of 16 residues. Per the germline V gene, CDR1 is MNHEY and CDR2 is SMNVEV (reference sequence). Between the trimmed V and J ends, which lost 3 bases and 2 bases, there was a span of 14 bases. CDR3 bases: TGTGCCAGCAGTTTGTTCGAGGCGGTTCCCTACAATGAGCAGTTCTTC. Protein: CASSLFEAVPYNEQFF.

This clonotype was counted between two and nine times. The CDR3 loop reads CAISVEESGTQYF. DNA for the CDR3: TGTGCCATCAGTGTGGAAGAGTCAGGGACCCAGTACTTC. This sequence joins TRBV10-3 and TRBJ2-5; no reliable D call. The germline V gene encodes CDR1 ENHRY and CDR2 SYGVKD. The CDR3 has 13 residues. V lost 4 bases to trimming and J lost 7 bases, with 13 bases between them.

This clonotype showed up just a few times. The gene calls are TRBV12-3 or TRBV12-4 and TRBJ2-7, with 8 bases identical to TRBD1. This CDR3 is 15 amino acids long. J lost 0 bases, V lost 5 bases, and 6 bases had no gene match. CDR3: CASSRDRLSSYEQYF. The CDR3 DNA is TGTGCCAGCAGTCGGGACAGGCTATCCTCCTACGAGCAGTACTTC.

The CDR3 is CASSPPTSWEQFF. CDR3 DNA sequence: TGTGCCAGCAGCCCGCCCACTAGCTGGGAGCAGTTCTTC. The V and J genes are TRBV7-2 and TRBJ2-1; possibly TRBD2 for D (6 bases). This CDR3 has 13 residues. Trimming left V 5 bases short and J 10 bases short, with 15 bases between. Germline CDR1 reads SGHTA; CDR2 reads FQGNSA.

CDR3 loop: CASSGPRGGESYEQYF. CDR3 nucleotides: TGCGCCAGCAGTGGGCCTAGGGGCGGGGAATCCTACGAGCAGTACTTC. The chain combines TRBV5-1 with TRBJ2-7, with a tentative D call TRBD2 (6 bases). V shed 5 bases and J shed 1 base, with 19 bases lying between them. The CDR3 consists of 16 residues. The germline gives CDR1 SGHRS, CDR2 YFSETQ.

This chain links TRBV7-9 with TRBJ1-2, with TRBD1 identical over 7 bases. Germline loops: CDR1 SEHNR, CDR2 FQNEAQ (reference sequence). The V and J ends lost 5 bases and 4 bases, in that order; junction bases with no gene match: 4. There are 13 residues in the CDR3. The CDR3 nucleotides read TGTGCCAGCAGCCAGAGGGGGCCCTATGGCTACACCTTC. Translated, it gives CASSQRGPYGYTF. Filled out from reference TRBV7-9 and TRBJ1-2, the complete variable domain reads DTGVSQNPRHKITKRGQNVTFRCDPISEHNRLYWYRQTLGQGPEFLTYFQNEAQLEKSRLLSDRFSAERPKGSFSTLEIQRTEQGDSAMYLCASSQRGPYGYTFGSGTRLTVV.

The chain uses TRBV2 and TRBJ1-1, with D uncertain. The germline V and J ends were trimmed by 6 bases and 1 base, with 12 bases remaining between them. This CDR3 is 14 amino acids long. In germline, CDR1 is SNHLY, CDR2 FYNNEI. The CDR3 nucleotides are TGTGCCAGCAGCGATCTTAGACCGAACACTGAAGCTTTCTTT. Translated, it gives CASSDLRPNTEAFF.

A few counts support this clonotype. V is TRBV20-1 and J is TRBJ2-7, with TRBD1 as a possible D gene (5 bases). The V and J ends lost 7 bases and 5 bases respectively, with 15 bases between them. In germline, CDR1 is DFQATT, CDR2 SNEGSKA (reference sequence). CDR3 length: 12 amino acids. The CDR3 DNA is TGCAGTGTGCAGGGCCGATCGAACGAGCAGTACTTC. It encodes CSVQGRSNEQYF.

This clonotype has just a few counts. The J gene is TRBJ2-1, the V gene TRBV7-9; the match to TRBD2 covers 8 bases. This CDR3 contains 14 residues. V shed 3 bases and J 8 bases; nucleotides not matched to a gene: 6. CDR1 and CDR2 from the germline V gene are SEHNR and FQNEAQ (reference sequence). The CDR3 DNA reads as TGTGCCAGCAGCTTCAAGCGGGAGAAGGATGAGCAGTTCTTC. Its protein product is CASSFKREKDEQFF.

The chain is built from TRBV5-1 and TRBJ2-2; D call uncertain. The CDR3 covers 13 residues. V was pared by 4 bases and J by 5 bases, with 9 bases between. The germline V gene encodes CDR1 SGHRS and CDR2 YFSETQ. CDR3 sequence (DNA): TGCGCCAGCAGCGGCTTGAGGACCGGGGAGCTGTTTTTT. This gives the protein CASSGLRTGELFF.

The V call is TRBV6-1, the J call TRBJ2-3, with D perhaps TRBD1 (6 bases). The germline V gene has CDR1 MNHNS and CDR2 SASEGT. The CDR3 is made up of 18 amino acids. V gave up 6 bases and J gave up 3 bases, with 25 bases separating them. CDR3 loop: CASSSPKGTLQGTDTQYF. The DNA of the CDR3 is TGTGCCAGCAGCAGCCCCAAGGGGACACTCCAGGGAACAGATACGCAGTATTTT.

This sequence joins TRBV27 and TRBJ2-1; 8 bases are shared with TRBD1. Germline values: CDR1 MNHEY, CDR2 SMNVEV (reference sequence). The CDR3 has 12 residues. The trim removed 7 bases at V and 8 bases at J, leaving 4 bases unmatched. The CDR3 DNA follows: TGTGCCAGCAAACAGGGGGTCGATGAGCAGTTCTTC. This encodes CASKQGVDEQFF.

This clonotype occurred a few times. The gene calls are TRBV5-1 and TRBJ2-1; TRBD1 aligns across 9 bases. The CDR3 is made up of 13 amino acids. CDR1 and CDR2 (germline): SGHRS, YFSETQ. Trimming took 4 bases from V and 9 from J; bases not matched to a gene: 5. In nucleotides, the CDR3 is TGCGCCAGCAGCCGGGACAGGGACGGTGAGCAGTTCTTC. Its protein is CASSRDRDGEQFF.

This clonotype was recorded a few times. The rearrangement joins TRBV6-2 or TRBV6-3 to TRBJ2-7; D is unclear. The germline V and J ends were trimmed by 1 base and 1 base, with 11 bases remaining between them. Germline assignment: CDR1 MNHEY and CDR2 SVGEGT. The CDR3 is made up of 15 amino acids. CDR3 protein: CASSYLEPHSYEQYF. CDR3 DNA: TGTGCCAGCAGTTACTTGGAACCCCATTCCTACGAGCAGTACTTC.

This clonotype was recorded a few times. V usage is TRBV9 and J usage is TRBJ2-1, with TRBD1 matching 10 bases. The ends lost 3 bases at V and 10 bases at J; junction bases unmatched: 13. The CDR3 runs to 16 residues. Looked up from germline, CDR1 is SGDLS and CDR2 is YYNGEE. In nucleotides, the CDR3 is TGTGCCAGCAGCGGCCGAACGGGACAGGGGTTTTGGGAGCAGTTCTTC. This codes for CASSGRTGQGFWEQFF.

V usage is TRBV27 and J usage is TRBJ2-1; 12 positions agree with TRBD2. V shed 7 bases, J shed 7 bases, and the junction held 11 bases outside the gene matches. Germline V gives CDR1 MNHEY, CDR2 SMNVEV (reference sequence). The CDR3 runs to 16 residues. The CDR3 loop is CASTLLGLAGTNEQFF. The DNA of the CDR3 is TGTGCCAGCACCCTCTTAGGACTAGCGGGGACGAATGAGCAGTTCTTC.

CDR3 in DNA: TGTGCCAGCAGCCAACTAGCGGGAGATCGGGAGACCCAGTACTTC. As protein: CASSQLAGDRETQYF. This chain connects TRBV14 to TRBJ2-5; TRBD2 aligns across 10 bases. Germline V gene lookup returns CDR1 SGHDN and CDR2 FVKESK. This CDR3 region has 15 residues. V was pared by 2 bases and J by 5 bases, with 5 bases of the junction left unmatched.

This clonotype has ten or more counts. The V and J genes are TRBV12-3 or TRBV12-4 and TRBJ2-3; 8 bases are shared with TRBD2. The CDR3 contains 14 residues. The junction had 6 bases not matched to a gene; V was cut back by 5 bases and J by 5 bases. The CDR3 coding sequence is TGTGCCAGCAGTCGGGGGGGCATAGGAGATACGCAGTATTTT. It yields the protein CASSRGGIGDTQYF.

This clonotype was counted a few times. This chain links TRBV6-1 with TRBJ1-2; the match to TRBD1 covers 8 bases. The CDR3 is 13 residues long. The germline gives CDR1 MNHNS, CDR2 SASEGT. The junction had 9 bases not matched to a gene; V was cut back by 2 bases and J by 13 bases. The chain's CDR3 is CASSELVQGAITF. The CDR3 nucleotides are TGTGCCAGCAGTGAACTGGTCCAGGGGGCCATCACCTTC.

A few counts support this clonotype. The CDR3 reads CASSFSGQGSYNEQFF. The CDR3 nucleotides read TGTGCCAGCAGTTTCTCCGGACAGGGATCCTACAATGAGCAGTTCTTC. J is TRBJ2-1 and V is TRBV6-5; 8 nucleotides agree with TRBD1. The CDR3 runs to 16 residues. Germline values: CDR1 MNHEY, CDR2 SVGAGI. The junction had 6 bases not matched to a gene; V was cut back by 4 bases and J by 1 base.

Regarding this clonotype: This could be a read error, since a much larger clone is one nucleotide away. CDR3 DNA sequence: TGCTGTGCTAGGATCAGATCGGGACTAGCTACCGGGGAGCTGTTTTTT. Translating it yields CCARIRSGLATGELFF. J is TRBJ2-2 and V is TRBV20-1, with 9 bases matching TRBD2. Germline V CDR1 and CDR2: DFQATT, SNEGSKA (reference sequence). There are 16 residues in the CDR3.

In its sample, this clonotype was seen a few times. The CDR3, as DNA: TGCAGTGCTAGTCCTCGGGACTTATACAATGAGCAGTTCTTC. This encodes CSASPRDLYNEQFF. The chain has TRBV20-1 and TRBJ2-1; tentatively, D is TRBD2 (6 bases). V was pared by 3 bases and J by 4 bases, with 13 bases between. The CDR3 length is 14 residues. Germline-derived CDR1 and CDR2 are DFQATT and SNEGSKA (reference sequence).

This clonotype has just a few counts. This chain connects TRBV12-3 or TRBV12-4 to TRBJ2-3; no clear D gene. V lost 8 bases to trimming and J lost 0 bases, with 6 bases between them. This CDR3 is 12 amino acids long. The CDR3 loop is CASGESTDTQYF. For the CDR3, the DNA is TGTGCCAGCGGGGAAAGCACAGATACGCAGTATTTT.

The chain recombines TRBV20-1 with TRBJ2-1, with D hard to call. The CDR3 has 11 amino acids. V dropped 1 base and J dropped 12 bases, with 10 bases sitting between them. The germline gives CDR1 DFQATT, CDR2 SNEGSKA (reference sequence). CDR3 nucleotides: TGCAGTGCTAGAGTTCAGGTGGTGCAGTTCTTC. As protein: CSARVQVVQFF.

As regards this clonotype: At one of its ends the junction is not consistent with the germline gene, which may arise from a read error. The rearrangement joins TRBV20-1 to TRBJ2-7; TRBD2 might be the D (6 bases). This CDR3 spans 18 amino acids. Per the germline V gene, CDR1 is DFQATT and CDR2 is SNEGSKA (reference sequence). The CDR3 DNA reads TGCTGTGCTAGACCCATGGGCGGGGCTAACCTGAGCTCCTACGAGCAGTACTTC. As protein: CCARPMGGANLSSYEQYF.